The text below deals with one TCR beta chain. This sample stems from a study of blood T cell repertoires in COVID-19. Overall study: PBMCs, B-cell-depleted T cells, or T cells provided the cDNA or gDNA that made up the material.

Per the original data handling: Amplifying reference gene primers gave estimates of nucleated cell counts. Profiling relied on immunoSEQ multiplex PCR, and the TCRdb table lists in-frame clones only, not all of them. V, J and clone size reflect that table, while D and trimming were determined from the DNA. The data contain about 130,000 clones, 70% to 75% of them singletons. Input material: peripheral blood. The receptor comes from a man at least 80 years old with COVID-19, enrolled during active disease.

The CDR3 protein is CASSPGTGQHNEKLFF. In nucleotides, the CDR3 is TGTGCCAGCAGCCCAGGGACAGGGCAGCATAATGAAAAACTGTTTTTT. V is TRBV5-4 and J is TRBJ1-4; 9 positions match TRBD1. After removal of 4 bases from V and 4 bases from J, the junction contained 8 bases not matched to a gene. This CDR3 is built from 16 residues. Per germline, CDR1 SGHNT and CDR2 YYREEE (reference sequence).